Shown below are 6 T cell receptor beta chains from a single sample sequenced in a study of cytomegalovirus exposure and HLA in healthy donors. This PCR relied on a set of 60 Vbeta primers and 13 Jbeta primers. The protocol was immunoSEQ multiplex PCR, while the TCRdb copy is restricted to in-frame clones and leaves out a portion. The sample holds 220,000 or so clones, more than 60% seen once. Sequenced input: PBMCs. These receptor sequences come from a woman under 40 in good health and CMV-seronegative.

The V and J genes are TRBV6-5 and TRBJ2-7, with TRBD2 as a possible D gene (6 bases). V lost 6 bases to trimming and J lost 7 bases, with 10 bases between them. CDR1 and CDR2 (germline): MNHEY, SVGAGI. The CDR3 runs to 11 residues. In nucleotides, the CDR3 is TGTGCCAGCAGCAGCGGGTGGGAGCAGTACTTC. The encoded protein is CASSSGWEQYF.

This chain connects TRBV5-1 to TRBJ2-3; 13 nucleotides line up with TRBD2. The CDR3 extends over 16 amino acids. From germline, CDR1 is SGHRS and CDR2 YFSETQ. V was pared by 2 bases and J by 6 bases, with 6 bases of the junction left unmatched. CDR3 amino acids: CASSLGLAGEGDTQYF. The CDR3 nucleotides are TGCGCCAGCAGCTTAGGACTAGCGGGAGAAGGTGATACGCAGTATTTT.

This clone was observed a handful of times. The chain combines TRBV2 with TRBJ1-1; perhaps TRBD1 as D (6 bases). The germline CDR1 and CDR2 sequences are SNHLY and FYNNEI. V dropped 6 bases and J dropped 1 base, with 9 bases sitting between them. The CDR3 spans 13 residues. The DNA for the CDR3 is TGTGCCAGCAGGCCGGGACAGAACACTGAAGCTTTCTTT. This translates into CASRPGQNTEAFF.

The rearrangement uses TRBV9 and TRBJ2-1; 8 nucleotides line up with TRBD1. CDR1 is SGDLS, CDR2 YYNGEE, per germline. J lost 4 bases, V lost 0 bases, and 6 bases had no gene match. CDR3 size: 16 residues. The CDR3 nucleotides read TGTGCCAGCAGCGTAGATCAGGGGGCCATGTACAATGAGCAGTTCTTC. Translation: CASSVDQGAMYNEQFF.

V and J are TRBV29-1 and TRBJ1-2, with D hard to call. CDR3 length equals 15 residues. CDR1 is SQVTM and CDR2 is ANQGSEA in the germline V gene. V lost 4 bases and J lost 6, with 21 bases in between. CDR3 sequence (DNA): TGCAGCGTTGCCCCCCTCGACAAGATGGAACATGGCTACACCTTC. As protein: CSVAPLDKMEHGYTF.

Regarding this clone: In the same sample, other DNA sequences code for this CDR3. The chain has TRBV19 and TRBJ1-6, with D possibly being TRBD1 (5 bases). Germline CDR1 and CDR2: LNHDA and SQIVND (reference sequence). Trimming removed 1 base from V and 6 bases from J, with 10 bases in between. The CDR3 has 15 residues. The CDR3 here is CASSIGGDFNSPLHF. The CDR3 region has the DNA TGTGCCAGTAGTATAGGAGGGGACTTTAATTCACCCCTCCACTTT.